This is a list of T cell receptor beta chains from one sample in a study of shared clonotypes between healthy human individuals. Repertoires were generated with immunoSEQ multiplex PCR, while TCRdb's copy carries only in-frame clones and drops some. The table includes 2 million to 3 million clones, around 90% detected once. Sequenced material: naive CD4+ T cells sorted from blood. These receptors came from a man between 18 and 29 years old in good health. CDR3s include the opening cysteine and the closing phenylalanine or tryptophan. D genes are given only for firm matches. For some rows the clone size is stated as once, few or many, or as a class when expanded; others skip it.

CASSLGIGDRDSYEQYF TGCGCCAGCAGCTTGGGAATAGGGGACAGGGACTCCTACGAGCAGTACTTC TRBV5-1 TRBD1 once TRBJ2-7
CASSPNLGTEAFF TGTGCCAGCTCTCCCAATTTGGGCACTGAAGCTTTCTTT TRBV18 . once TRBJ1-1
CASSLEVGLTYNEQFF TGCGCCAGCAGCTTGGAAGTAGGCTTAACTTACAATGAGCAGTTCTTC TRBV5-1 . . TRBJ2-1
CASSPLGGVGVTDTQYF TGTGCCAGCAGCCCCCTCGGCGGGGTCGGGGTTACAGATACGCAGTATTTT TRBV5-4 . once TRBJ2-3
CASSLEPGVGNTIYF TGCGCCAGCAGCTTGGAGCCAGGGGTAGGAAACACCATATATTTT TRBV5-1 . . TRBJ1-3
CASSPTTSAISGNTIYF TGTGCCAGCTCACCAACTACGTCGGCGATCTCTGGAAACACCATATATTTT TRBV18 . . TRBJ1-3
CAISEGWRRETQYF TGTGCCATCAGTGAGGGGTGGCGGCGAGAGACCCAGTACTTC TRBV10-3 . . TRBJ2-5
CASSLEAEQYF TGTGCCAGCAGCTTAGAGGCCGAGCAGTACTTC TRBV7-9 . . TRBJ2-7
CATLAGPGKNIQYF TGTGCCACCCTCGCGGGGCCAGGCAAAAACATTCAGTACTTC TRBV6-1 . . TRBJ2-4
CASSPGLAGAETQYF TGTGCCAGCAGTCCTGGACTAGCGGGAGCAGAGACCCAGTACTTC TRBV14 TRBD2 . TRBJ2-5
CASSSYRGGGNTEAFF TGTGCCAGCAGCTCATACAGGGGCGGAGGGAACACTGAAGCTTTCTTT TRBV5-6 TRBD1 . TRBJ1-1
CASARGAANYGYTF TGTGCCAGCGCCCGCGGGGCAGCTAACTATGGCTACACCTTC TRBV6-5 . . TRBJ1-2
CASTPKVGDRQYF TGTGCCAGCACCCCCAAAGTAGGGGACCGGCAGTATTTT TRBV5-4 . . TRBJ2-3
CASRSLPRGRETQYF TGTGCAAGTCGCTCCCTGCCAAGGGGACGCGAGACCCAGTACTTC TRBV12-2 . . TRBJ2-5
CASSDLRDKAFF TGCGCCAGCAGCGATCTTCGGGACAAAGCTTTCTTT TRBV5-1 . . TRBJ1-1
CASSLPGLKNTFF TGTGCCAGCAGCTTACCAGGACTCAAAAATACGTTCTTC TRBV7-2 . . TRBJ2-1
CASSTLQTASNTGELFF TGTGCCAGTAGTACCCTCCAGACAGCCTCGAACACCGGGGAGCTGTTTTTT TRBV19 . . TRBJ2-2
CAWSQGTRGAEQYF TGTGCCTGGTCGCAGGGGACCCGGGGGGCTGAGCAGTACTTC TRBV30 . . TRBJ2-7
CASSPAGTNEKLFF TGTGCCAGCTCACCAGCGGGGACTAATGAAAAACTGTTTTTT TRBV18 . few TRBJ1-4
CASRTGGESYNEQFF TGCGCCAGCAGGACGGGGGGAGAATCCTACAATGAGCAGTTCTTC TRBV5-1 TRBD2 . TRBJ2-1
CASKDRIGQPQHF TGTGCCTCCAAAGACAGGATAGGCCAGCCCCAGCATTTT TRBV10-3 . . TRBJ1-5
CASSPDFSDTQYF TGTGCCAGCTCACCGGACTTTTCAGATACGCAGTATTTT TRBV18 . . TRBJ2-3
CASSSMTGKVPDTQYF TGTGCCAGCAGCAGTATGACAGGGAAGGTGCCAGATACGCAGTATTTT TRBV21-1 . . TRBJ2-3
CASTKLGQPQHF TGTGCCAGCACCAAATTGGGGCAGCCCCAGCATTTT TRBV6-1 . . TRBJ1-5
CASSLGPTGQGGEQYF TGCGCCAGCAGCTTGGGCCCTACGGGACAGGGGGGCGAGCAGTACTTC TRBV5-1 TRBD1 once TRBJ2-7
CASRQRQGNGYTF TGTGCCAGCAGACAAAGACAGGGAAATGGCTACACCTTC TRBV6-6 TRBD1 . TRBJ1-2
CASSPLSGGASSTDTQYF TGTGCCAGCTCACCCCTCAGCGGGGGCGCTTCTAGCACAGATACGCAGTATTTT TRBV18 TRBD2 . TRBJ2-3
CASSEIPDTQYF TGTGCCAGCAGCGAAATTCCAGATACGCAGTATTTT TRBV7-9 . once TRBJ2-3
CASTAQGGANVLTF TGTGCCAGTACCGCTCAGGGAGGGGCCAACGTCCTGACTTTC TRBV19 . . TRBJ2-6
CASSTREGMNTEAFF TGTGCCAGTAGTACTAGGGAGGGCATGAACACTGAAGCTTTCTTT TRBV19 . . TRBJ1-1
CSARGIYGYTF TGCAGTGCTAGAGGAATTTATGGCTACACCTTC TRBV20-1 . . TRBJ1-2
CASRAPGAGGPGELFF TGCGCCAGCAGGGCTCCCGGAGCGGGGGGCCCCGGGGAGCTGTTTTTT TRBV5-1 TRBD2 . TRBJ2-2
CASSIGGGGGARGDTQYF TGTGCCAGTAGTATAGGAGGAGGAGGGGGCGCGCGTGGAGATACGCAGTATTTT TRBV19 . . TRBJ2-3
CASSRSSETQYF TGTGCCAGCAGCCGGTCATCGGAGACCCAGTACTTC TRBV6-5 . . TRBJ2-5
CASSSTGGDNQPQHF TGCGCCAGCAGCTCCACAGGGGGCGATAATCAGCCCCAGCATTTT TRBV5-1 TRBD1 . TRBJ1-5
CASTLGQAGEQYF TGTGCCAGCACCCTAGGACAGGCAGGCGAGCAGTACTTC TRBV28 TRBD1 once TRBJ2-7
CASRAGARITEAFF TGTGCCTCCAGGGCGGGCGCGAGGATAACTGAAGCTTTCTTT TRBV30 . once TRBJ1-1
CASSPRGGARSQETQYF TGTGCCAGCTCCCCCCGCGGGGGCGCACGGTCCCAAGAGACCCAGTACTTC TRBV19 . . TRBJ2-5
CASSLGAPLAQPQHF TGTGCCAGCAGCTTGGGCGCTCCCCTCGCACAGCCCCAGCATTTT TRBV5-8 . . TRBJ1-5
CASSELPFPGTGEYEQYF TGCGCCAGCAGTGAGCTCCCCTTCCCCGGGACAGGGGAATACGAGCAGTACTTC TRBV10-1 TRBD1 . TRBJ2-7
CASSFSETSGGETQYF TGCGCCAGCAGCTTTTCCGAGACTAGCGGGGGAGAGACCCAGTACTTC TRBV5-1 TRBD2 . TRBJ2-5